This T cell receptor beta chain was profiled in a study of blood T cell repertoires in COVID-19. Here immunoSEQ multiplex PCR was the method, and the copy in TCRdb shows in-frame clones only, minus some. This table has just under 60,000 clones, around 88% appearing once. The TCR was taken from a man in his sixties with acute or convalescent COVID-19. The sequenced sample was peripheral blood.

The CDR3 DNA follows: TGTGCCAGCAGTTACCGAGGACTAGCGGGAAAATACGAGCAGTACTTC. Translating gives CASSYRGLAGKYEQYF. The V call is TRBV6-2 or TRBV6-3, the J call TRBJ2-7, with 12 bases matching TRBD2. Looked up from germline, CDR1 is MNHEY and CDR2 is SVGEGT. The CDR3 totals 16 residues. After removal of 2 bases from V and 4 bases from J, the junction contained 6 bases not matched to a gene.